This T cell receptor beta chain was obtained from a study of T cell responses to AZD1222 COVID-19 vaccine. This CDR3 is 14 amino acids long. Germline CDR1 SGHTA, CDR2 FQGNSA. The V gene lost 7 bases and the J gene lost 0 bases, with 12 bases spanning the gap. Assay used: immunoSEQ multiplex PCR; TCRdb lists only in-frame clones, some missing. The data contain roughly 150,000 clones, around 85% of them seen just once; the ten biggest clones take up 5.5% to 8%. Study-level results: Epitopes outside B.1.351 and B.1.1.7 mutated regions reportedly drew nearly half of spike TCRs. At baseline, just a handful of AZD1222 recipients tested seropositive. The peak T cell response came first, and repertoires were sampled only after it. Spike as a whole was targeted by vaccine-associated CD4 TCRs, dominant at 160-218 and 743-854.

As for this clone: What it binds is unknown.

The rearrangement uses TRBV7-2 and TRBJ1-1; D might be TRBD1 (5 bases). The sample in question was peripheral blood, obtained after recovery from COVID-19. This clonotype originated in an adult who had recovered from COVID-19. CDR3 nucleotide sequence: TGTGCCAGCACCATGGACATCATGAACACTGAAGCTTTCTTT. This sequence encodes CASTMDIMNTEAFF.